These T cell receptor beta chains were read from a single sample in a study of blood T cells in healthy people across ages. TCRdb re-called the 5' RACE reads with MiXCR, one entry per CDR3 protein. This table has hundreds of thousands of distinct CDR3 sequences, around 32% appearing once. The sequencing input was blood. The receptors come from a woman aged 80 or over in good health. CDR3s include the opening cysteine and the closing phenylalanine or tryptophan. The D gene is left open where the match is weak. Not every row has a clone size; where given, it reads once, few, many or a size class.

>NA|NA|16|TRBV7-2|TRBJ2-1
TGTGCCAGCAGCCTTATGGCAGGGGGGGGGCAGGATGAGCAGTTCTTC
CASSLMAGGGQDEQFF
>TRBD1|NA|15|TRBV5-5|TRBJ1-5
TGTGCCAGCAGCTTGATTCCAGGGGGCCTACAGCCCCAGCATTTT
CASSLIPGGLQPQHF
>TRBD1|NA|16|TRBV7-8|TRBJ2-7
TGTGCCAGCAGCTCAGGGCCCGGGACAGGGGTCTACGAGCAGTACTTC
CASSSGPGTGVYEQYF
>NA|NA|16|TRBV29-1|TRBJ2-1
TGCAGCGTTGCGGGCGGACTAAGTCTCCACTACAATGAGCAGTTCTTC
CSVAGGLSLHYNEQFF
>TRBD2|NA|15|TRBV7-2|TRBJ2-7
TGTGCCAGCAGCCTCCTTGAGCGGGGGTTCGGGGACCAGTACTTC
CASSLLERGFGDQYF
>NA|NA|15|TRBV20-1|TRBJ2-7
TGCAGTGCTAGTGGTCTTCAGGGTAGGACCTACGAGCAGTACTTC
CSASGLQGRTYEQYF
>NA|many|15|TRBV20-1|TRBJ2-6
TGCAGTGCTAGAGATTACAGGGCTGGGGCCAACGTCCTGACTTTC
CSARDYRAGANVLTF
>NA|many|14|TRBV7-2|TRBJ2-5
TGTGCCAGCAGCTTAGACACAGGGCCTGGGACCCAGTACTTC
CASSLDTGPGTQYF
>NA|NA|16|TRBV21-1|TRBJ1-2
TGTGCCAGCAGCAAACATTACAGGGACAGAGACTATGGCTACACCTTC
CASSKHYRDRDYGYTF
>TRBD2|many|16|TRBV5-1|TRBJ2-1
TGCGCCAGCAGGCCGGTGACTAGCGGTTCCTACAATGAGCAGTTCTTC
CASRPVTSGSYNEQFF
>NA|NA|14|TRBV9|TRBJ2-3
TGTGTCAGCACTCAGGTAGGGGGCACAGATACGCAGTATTTT
CVSTQVGGTDTQYF
>NA|NA|14|TRBV7-2|TRBJ2-5
TGTGCCAGCAGCTTAGAACCAGCTGGAGGGACCCAGTACTTC
CASSLEPAGGTQYF
>TRBD2|few|14|TRBV27|TRBJ2-7
TGTGCCAGCAGTTCTCTAGCGGGGGCGGCCGAGCAGTACTTC
CASSSLAGAAEQYF
>NA|NA|21|TRBV20-1|TRBJ2-3
TGCAGTGCTAGAAAGACTCCCGGGGCAGGGAGGCAAATTTACTACACAGATACGCAGTATTTT
CSARKTPGAGRQIYYTDTQYF
>TRBD1|many|17|TRBV4-3|TRBJ1-2
TGCGCCAGCAGCCAAGAATGGGACAGGGGCTCCCCCTATGGCTACACCTTC
CASSQEWDRGSPYGYTF
>NA|NA|15|TRBV20-1|TRBJ2-7
TGCAGTGCCCCCCACGGGGCGATCATGTCCTACGAGCAGTACTTC
CSAPHGAIMSYEQYF
>NA|many|15|TRBV9|TRBJ1-2
TGTGCCAGCAGCGTAGGGGGACTAGCTAACTATGGCTACACCTTC
CASSVGGLANYGYTF
>NA|few|12|TRBV20-1|TRBJ1-1
TGCAAGGTTGAAAAGGGGAACACTGAAGCTTTCTTT
CKVEKGNTEAFF
>NA|many|14|TRBV21-1|TRBJ2-1
TGTGCCAACTTTAACTTAAGCTCCTACAATGAGCAGTTCTTC
CANFNLSSYNEQFF
>TRBD2|NA|15|TRBV20-1|TRBJ2-3
TGCAGTGTCACGGGACTAGCGGGGTACACAGATACGCAGTATTTT
CSVTGLAGYTDTQYF
>NA|NA|15|TRBV27|TRBJ2-6
TGTGCCACCAAATCCACGGGAACTGGGGCCAACGTCCTGACTTTC
CATKSTGTGANVLTF
>NA|NA|14|TRBV15|TRBJ1-1
TGTGCCACCAGCAGAGATGGCGGGCACACTGAAGCTTTCTTT
CATSRDGGHTEAFF
>NA|many|17|TRBV6-5|TRBJ2-1
TGTGCCAGCAGTTACTCAGGCAGGACACGCTCCTACAATGAGCAGTTCTTC
CASSYSGRTRSYNEQFF
>NA|many|13|TRBV6-2/TRBV6-3|TRBJ2-7
TGTGCCAGCAGTACCGGACTCGGTTGGGAGCAGTACTTC
CASSTGLGWEQYF